The present T cell receptor (beta chain) was sequenced within a study of sequential checkpoint blockade in melanoma. Study overall: Maintenance nivolumab came after either treatment sequence. 91 pretreatment tumor DNA samples were TCRβ immunosequenced.

This clone was seen only a few times. From germline, CDR1 is LNHDA and CDR2 SQIVND (reference sequence). Trimming took off 7 bases at V and 1 base at J, with 10 bases between the two ends. The CDR3 loop spans 13 amino acids. Treatment in this sample: randomized to nivolumab then ipilimumab (arm A) or the reverse (arm B). Generated by immunoSEQ multiplex PCR, the TCRdb table keeps only in-frame clones and is missing some. The sample holds roughly 7,000 clones, more than 25% seen once. The J gene is TRBJ1-1, the V gene TRBV19; D might be TRBD1 (6 bases). The source was tumor tissue (inferred from file names), collected from a patient given nivolumab and ipilimumab in sequence. This TCR was sampled from a human donor with melanoma. CDR3 nucleotide sequence: TGTGCCAGTATCAGGGGAGAGAACACTGAAGCTTTCTTT. Its protein is CASIRGENTEAFF. The complete variable domain, with remaining parts taken from reference TRBV19 and TRBJ1-1, reads DGGITQSPKYLFRKEGQNVTLSCEQNLNHDAMYWYRQDPGQGLRLIYYSQIVNDFQKGDIAEGYSVSREKKESFPLTVTSAQKNPTAFYLCASIRGENTEAFFGQGTRLTVV.